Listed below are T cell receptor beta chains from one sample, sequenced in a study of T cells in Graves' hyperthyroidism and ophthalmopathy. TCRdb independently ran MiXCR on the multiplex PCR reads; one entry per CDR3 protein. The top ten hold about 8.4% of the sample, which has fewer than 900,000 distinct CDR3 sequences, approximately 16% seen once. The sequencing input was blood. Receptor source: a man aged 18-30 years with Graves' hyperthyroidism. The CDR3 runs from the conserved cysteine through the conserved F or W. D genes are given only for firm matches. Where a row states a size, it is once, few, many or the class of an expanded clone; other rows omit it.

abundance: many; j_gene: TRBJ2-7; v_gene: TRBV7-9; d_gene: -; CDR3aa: CASSLADRTYEQYF; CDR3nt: TGTGCCAGCAGCTTAGCCGACAGAACCTACGAGCAGTACTTC
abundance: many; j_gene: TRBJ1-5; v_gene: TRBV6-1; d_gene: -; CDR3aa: CASSYEQYSNQPQHF; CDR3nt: TGTGCCAGCAGTTACGAACAGTATAGCAATCAGCCCCAGCATTTT
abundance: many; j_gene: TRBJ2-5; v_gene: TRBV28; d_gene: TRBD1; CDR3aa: CASVQGAMETQYF; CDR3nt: TGTGCCAGCGTACAGGGGGCTATGGAGACCCAGTACTTC
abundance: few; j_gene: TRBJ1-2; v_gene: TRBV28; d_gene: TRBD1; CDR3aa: CASRPGQGGVYGYTF; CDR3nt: TGTGCCAGCAGGCCCGGACAGGGAGGGGTCTATGGCTACACCTTC
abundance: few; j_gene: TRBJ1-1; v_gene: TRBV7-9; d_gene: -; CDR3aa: CASSLVGTKNTEAFF; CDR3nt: TGTGCCAGCAGCTTAGTGGGGACAAAGAACACTGAAGCTTTCTTT
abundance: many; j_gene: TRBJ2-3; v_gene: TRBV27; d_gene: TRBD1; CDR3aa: CASRGPRFPIDQPRDRYTDTQYF; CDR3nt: TGTGCCAGCAGAGGCCCCCGCTTCCCCATTGACCAACCCCGGGACAGATACACAGATACGCAGTATTTT
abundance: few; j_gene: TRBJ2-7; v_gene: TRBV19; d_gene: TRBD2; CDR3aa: CASSWGLLAGASEQYF; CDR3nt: TGTGCCAGTAGTTGGGGCCTTTTGGCGGGAGCTTCCGAGCAGTACTTC
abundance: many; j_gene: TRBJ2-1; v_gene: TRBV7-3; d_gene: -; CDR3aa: CASSLEGGGYNEQFF; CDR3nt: TGTGCCAGCAGCTTAGAAGGAGGGGGCTACAATGAGCAGTTCTTC
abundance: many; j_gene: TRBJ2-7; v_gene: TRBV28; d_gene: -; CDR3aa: CASAPGSSYEQYF; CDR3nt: TGTGCCAGCGCCCCGGGGAGCTCCTACGAGCAGTACTTC
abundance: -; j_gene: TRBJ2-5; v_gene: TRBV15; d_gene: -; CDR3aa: CATSSAPLETQYF; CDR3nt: TGTGCCACCAGCTCCGCTCCGCTAGAGACCCAGTACTTC
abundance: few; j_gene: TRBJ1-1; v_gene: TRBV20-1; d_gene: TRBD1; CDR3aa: CSADRAMNTEAFF; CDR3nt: TGCAGTGCAGACAGGGCGATGAACACTGAAGCTTTCTTT
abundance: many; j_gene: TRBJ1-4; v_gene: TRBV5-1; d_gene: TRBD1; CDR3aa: CASSSGGSNEKLFF; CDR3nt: TGCGCCAGCAGCTCAGGGGGGTCTAATGAAAAACTGTTTTTT
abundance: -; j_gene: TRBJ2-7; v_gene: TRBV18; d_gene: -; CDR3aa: CASSPLTGSIFHEQYF; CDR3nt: TGTGCCAGCTCACCACTTACAGGGTCCATCTTCCACGAGCAGTACTTC
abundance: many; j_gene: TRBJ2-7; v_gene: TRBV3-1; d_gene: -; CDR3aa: CASSQPPGLGDYEQYF; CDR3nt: TGTGCCAGCAGCCAACCCCCGGGACTTGGTGACTACGAGCAGTACTTC
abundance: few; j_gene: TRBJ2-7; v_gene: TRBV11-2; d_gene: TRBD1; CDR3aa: CASRPPGQGFYEQYF; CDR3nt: TGTGCCAGCAGACCGCCGGGACAGGGGTTCTACGAGCAGTACTTC
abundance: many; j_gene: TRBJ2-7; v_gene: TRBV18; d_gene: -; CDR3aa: CASSPGVHEQYF; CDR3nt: TGTGCCAGCTCGCCAGGGGTCCACGAGCAGTACTTC